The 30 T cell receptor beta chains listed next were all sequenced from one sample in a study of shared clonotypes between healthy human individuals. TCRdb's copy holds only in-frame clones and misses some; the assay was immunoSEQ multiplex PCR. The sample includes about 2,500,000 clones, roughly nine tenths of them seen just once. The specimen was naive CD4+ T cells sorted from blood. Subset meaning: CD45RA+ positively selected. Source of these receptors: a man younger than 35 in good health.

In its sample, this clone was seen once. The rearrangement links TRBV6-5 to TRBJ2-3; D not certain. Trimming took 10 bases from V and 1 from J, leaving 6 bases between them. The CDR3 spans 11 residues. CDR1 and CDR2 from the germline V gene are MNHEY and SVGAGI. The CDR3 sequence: CATTGTDTQYF. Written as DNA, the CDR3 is TGTGCCACAACAGGCACAGATACGCAGTATTTT.

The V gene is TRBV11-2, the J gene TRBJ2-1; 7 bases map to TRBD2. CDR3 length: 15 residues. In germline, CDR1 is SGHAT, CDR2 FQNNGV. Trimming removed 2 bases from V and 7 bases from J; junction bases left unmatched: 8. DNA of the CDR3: TGTGCCAGCAGCTTAAGCGGGGTGCTAATTAATGAGCAGTTCTTC. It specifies CASSLSGVLINEQFF.

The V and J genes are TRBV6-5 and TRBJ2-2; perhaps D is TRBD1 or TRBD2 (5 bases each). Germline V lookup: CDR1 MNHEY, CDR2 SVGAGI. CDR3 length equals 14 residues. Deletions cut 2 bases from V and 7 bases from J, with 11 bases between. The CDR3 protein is CASSYGGNLGELFF. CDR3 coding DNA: TGTGCCAGCAGTTACGGGGGTAACCTCGGGGAGCTGTTTTTT.

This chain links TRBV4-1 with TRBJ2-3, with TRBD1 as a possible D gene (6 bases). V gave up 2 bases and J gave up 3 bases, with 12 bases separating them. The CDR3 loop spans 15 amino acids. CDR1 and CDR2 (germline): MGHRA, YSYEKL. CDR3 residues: CASSQLGQKTDTQYF. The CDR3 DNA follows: TGCGCCAGCAGCCAACTTGGACAGAAGACAGATACGCAGTATTTT.

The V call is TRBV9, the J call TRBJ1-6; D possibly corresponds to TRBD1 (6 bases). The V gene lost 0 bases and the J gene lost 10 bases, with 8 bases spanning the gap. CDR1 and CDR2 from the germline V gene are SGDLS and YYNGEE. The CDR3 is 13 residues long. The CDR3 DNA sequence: TGTGCCAGCAGCGTAGGGGGGCAATCACCCCTCCACTTT. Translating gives CASSVGGQSPLHF.

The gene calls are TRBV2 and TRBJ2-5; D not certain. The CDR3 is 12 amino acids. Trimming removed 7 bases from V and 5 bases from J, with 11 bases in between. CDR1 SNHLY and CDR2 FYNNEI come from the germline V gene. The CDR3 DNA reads TGTGCCAGCACGTACAGCACGGAGACCCAGTACTTC. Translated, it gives CASTYSTETQYF.

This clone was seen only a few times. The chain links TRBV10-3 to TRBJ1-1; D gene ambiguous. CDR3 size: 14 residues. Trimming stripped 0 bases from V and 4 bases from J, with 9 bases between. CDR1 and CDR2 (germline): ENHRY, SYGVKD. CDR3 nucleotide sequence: TGTGCCATCAGTGAGTCTGGGGAGGGCACTGAAGCTTTCTTT. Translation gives CAISESGEGTEAFF.

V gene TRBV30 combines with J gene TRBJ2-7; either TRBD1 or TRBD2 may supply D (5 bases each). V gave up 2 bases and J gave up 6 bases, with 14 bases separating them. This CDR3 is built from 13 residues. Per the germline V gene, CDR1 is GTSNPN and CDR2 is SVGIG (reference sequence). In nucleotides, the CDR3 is TGTGCCTGGAGTCGGCCCGTCGGGGCCGAGCAGTACTTC. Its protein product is CAWSRPVGAEQYF. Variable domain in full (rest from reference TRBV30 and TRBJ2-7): SQTIHQWPATLVQPVGSPLSLECTVEGTSNPNLYWYRQAAGRGLQLLFYSVGIGQISSEVPQNLSASRPQDRQFILSSKKLLLSDSGFYLCAWSRPVGAEQYFGPGTRLTVT.

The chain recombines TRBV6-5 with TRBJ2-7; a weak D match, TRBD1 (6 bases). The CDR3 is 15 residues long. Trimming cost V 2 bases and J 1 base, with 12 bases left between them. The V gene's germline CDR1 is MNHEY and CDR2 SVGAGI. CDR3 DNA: TGTGCCAGCAGTTACCGGCAGGGGAAGTCCTACGAGCAGTACTTC. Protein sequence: CASSYRQGKSYEQYF.

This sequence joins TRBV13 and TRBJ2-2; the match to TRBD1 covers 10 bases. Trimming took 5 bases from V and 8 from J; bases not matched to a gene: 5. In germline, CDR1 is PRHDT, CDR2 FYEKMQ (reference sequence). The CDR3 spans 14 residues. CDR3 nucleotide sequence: TGTGCCAGCAGCACTGACAGGGGGCGAGGGGAGCTGTTTTTT. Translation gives CASSTDRGRGELFF.

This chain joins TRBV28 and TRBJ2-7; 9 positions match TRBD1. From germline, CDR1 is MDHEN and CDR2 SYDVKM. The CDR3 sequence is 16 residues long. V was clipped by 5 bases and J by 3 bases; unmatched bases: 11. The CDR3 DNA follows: TGTGCCAGCAGTCCCTGGACAGGGGACGGCCTCTACGAGCAGTACTTC. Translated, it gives CASSPWTGDGLYEQYF.

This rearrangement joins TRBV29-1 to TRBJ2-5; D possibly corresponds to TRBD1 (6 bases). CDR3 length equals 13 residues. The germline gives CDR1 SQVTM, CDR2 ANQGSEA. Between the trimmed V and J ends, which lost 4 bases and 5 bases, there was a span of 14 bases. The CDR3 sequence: CSVALGGGETQYF. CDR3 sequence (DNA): TGCAGCGTTGCGTTAGGGGGTGGGGAGACCCAGTACTTC.

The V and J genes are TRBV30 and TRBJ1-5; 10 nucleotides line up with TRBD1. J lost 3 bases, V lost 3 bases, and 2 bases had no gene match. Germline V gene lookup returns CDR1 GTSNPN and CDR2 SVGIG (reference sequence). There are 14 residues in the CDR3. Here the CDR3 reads CAWSDRGLNQPQHF. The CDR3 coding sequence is TGTGCCTGGAGCGACAGGGGGCTCAATCAGCCCCAGCATTTT.

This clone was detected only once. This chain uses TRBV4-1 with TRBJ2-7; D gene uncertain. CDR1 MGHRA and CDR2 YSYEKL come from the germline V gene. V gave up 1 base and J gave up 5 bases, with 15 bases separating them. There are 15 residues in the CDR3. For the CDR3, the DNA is TGCGCCAGCAGCCAAGTCTCTTTAGGACGGGACGAGCAGTACTTC. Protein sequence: CASSQVSLGRDEQYF.

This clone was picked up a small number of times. CDR3 sequence (DNA): TGTGCCAGTAGTCGGCGGACAGGGACCACTGAAGCTTTCTTT. The encoded protein is CASSRRTGTTEAFF. V gene TRBV19 combines with J gene TRBJ1-1, with 8 positions matching TRBD1. This CDR3 spans 14 amino acids. The germline V gene has CDR1 LNHDA and CDR2 SQIVND (reference sequence). V was clipped by 5 bases and J by 4 bases; unmatched bases: 6. The full variable domain, rest sourced from reference TRBV19 and TRBJ1-1, is DGGITQSPKYLFRKEGQNVTLSCEQNLNHDAMYWYRQDPGQGLRLIYYSQIVNDFQKGDIAEGYSVSREKKESFPLTVTSAQKNPTAFYLCASSRRTGTTEAFFGQGTRLTVV.

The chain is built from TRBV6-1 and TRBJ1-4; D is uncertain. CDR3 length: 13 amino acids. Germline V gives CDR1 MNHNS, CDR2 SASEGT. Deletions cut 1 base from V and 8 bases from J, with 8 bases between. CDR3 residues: CASSEGGGEKLFF. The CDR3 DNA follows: TGTGCCAGCAGTGAAGGGGGTGGGGAAAAACTGTTTTTT.

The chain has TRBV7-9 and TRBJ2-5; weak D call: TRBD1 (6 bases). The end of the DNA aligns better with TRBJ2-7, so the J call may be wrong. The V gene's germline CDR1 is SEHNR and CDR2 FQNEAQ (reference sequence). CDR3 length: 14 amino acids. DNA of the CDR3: TGTGCCAGCAGCCGGACAGCGACAGCCTACGAGCAGTACTTC. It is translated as CASSRTATAYEQYF.

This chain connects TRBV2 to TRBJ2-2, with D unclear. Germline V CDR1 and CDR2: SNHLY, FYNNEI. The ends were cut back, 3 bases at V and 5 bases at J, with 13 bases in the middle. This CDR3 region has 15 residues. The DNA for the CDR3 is TGTGCCAGCAGTGACCAGTGGAGAGGAACCGGGGAGCTGTTTTTT. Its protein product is CASSDQWRGTGELFF.

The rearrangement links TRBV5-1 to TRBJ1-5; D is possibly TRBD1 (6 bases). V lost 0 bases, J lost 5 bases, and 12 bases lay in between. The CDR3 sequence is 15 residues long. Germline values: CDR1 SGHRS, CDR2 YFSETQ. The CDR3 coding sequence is TGCGCCAGCAGCTTGGATACAGGGCGTCATCAGCCCCAGCATTTT. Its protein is CASSLDTGRHQPQHF.

CDR3 sequence (DNA): TGTGCCAGCAGGCGACCGACAGACAACTATGGCTACACCTTC. The encoded protein is CASRRPTDNYGYTF. The chain employs TRBV6-5 and TRBJ1-2; D might be TRBD1 (5 bases). Germline V gene lookup returns CDR1 MNHEY and CDR2 SVGAGI. V was cut by 6 bases and J by 2 bases, with 13 bases left in between. CDR3 size: 14 residues.

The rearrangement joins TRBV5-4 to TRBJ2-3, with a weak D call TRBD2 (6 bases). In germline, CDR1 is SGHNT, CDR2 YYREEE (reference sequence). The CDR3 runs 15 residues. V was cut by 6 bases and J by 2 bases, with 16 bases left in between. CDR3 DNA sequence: TGTGCCAGCACCCCTGGGGGGATAAACACAGATACGCAGTATTTT. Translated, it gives CASTPGGINTDTQYF.

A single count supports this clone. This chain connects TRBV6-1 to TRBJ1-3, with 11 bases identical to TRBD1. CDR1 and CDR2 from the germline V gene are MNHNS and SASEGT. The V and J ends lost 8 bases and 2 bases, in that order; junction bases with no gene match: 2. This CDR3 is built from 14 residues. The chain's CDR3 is CASWTGGPGNTIYF. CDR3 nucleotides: TGTGCCAGCTGGACAGGGGGCCCTGGAAACACCATATATTTT.

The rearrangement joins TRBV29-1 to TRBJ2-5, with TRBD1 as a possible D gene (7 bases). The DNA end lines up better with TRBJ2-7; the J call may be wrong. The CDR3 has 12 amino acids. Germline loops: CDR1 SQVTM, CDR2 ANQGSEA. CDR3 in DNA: TGCAGCGTCAGCAGGGGGGTCAACGAGCAGTACTTC. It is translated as CSVSRGVNEQYF.

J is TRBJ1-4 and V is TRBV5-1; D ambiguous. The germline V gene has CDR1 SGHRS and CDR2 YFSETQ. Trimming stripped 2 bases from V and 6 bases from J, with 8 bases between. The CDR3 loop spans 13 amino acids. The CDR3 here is CASSFYTDEKLFF. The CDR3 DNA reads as TGCGCCAGCAGCTTTTATACGGATGAAAAACTGTTTTTT.

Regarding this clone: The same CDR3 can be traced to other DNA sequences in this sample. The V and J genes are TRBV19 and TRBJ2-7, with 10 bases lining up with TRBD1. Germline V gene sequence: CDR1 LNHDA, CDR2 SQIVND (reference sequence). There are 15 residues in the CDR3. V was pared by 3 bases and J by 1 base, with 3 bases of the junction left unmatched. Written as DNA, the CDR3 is TGTGCCAGTAGTATTCCGGGACAGGGGTCCTACGAGCAGTACTTC. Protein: CASSIPGQGSYEQYF.

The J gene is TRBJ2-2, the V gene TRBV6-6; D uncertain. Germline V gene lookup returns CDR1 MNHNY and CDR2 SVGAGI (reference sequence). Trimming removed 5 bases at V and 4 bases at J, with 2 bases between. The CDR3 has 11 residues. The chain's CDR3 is CASSPTGELFF. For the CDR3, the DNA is TGTGCCAGCAGTCCCACCGGGGAGCTGTTTTTT.

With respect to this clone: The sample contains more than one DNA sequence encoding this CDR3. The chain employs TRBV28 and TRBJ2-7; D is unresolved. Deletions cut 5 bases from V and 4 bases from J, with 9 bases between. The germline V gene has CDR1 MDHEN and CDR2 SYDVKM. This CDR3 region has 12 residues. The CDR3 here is CASSLIGYEQYF. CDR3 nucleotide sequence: TGTGCCAGCAGTCTGATCGGTTACGAGCAGTACTTC. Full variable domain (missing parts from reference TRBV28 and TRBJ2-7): DVKVTQSSRYLVKRTGEKVFLECVQDMDHENMFWYRQDPGLGLRLIYFSYDVKMKEKGDIPEGYSVSREKKERFSLILESASTNQTSMYLCASSLIGYEQYFGPGTRLTVT.

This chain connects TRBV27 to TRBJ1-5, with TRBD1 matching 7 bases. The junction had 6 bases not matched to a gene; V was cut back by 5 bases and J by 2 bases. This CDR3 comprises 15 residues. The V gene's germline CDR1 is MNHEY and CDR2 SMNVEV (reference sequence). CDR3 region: CASSQQGLGNQPQHF. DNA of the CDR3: TGTGCCAGCAGTCAACAGGGGCTGGGCAATCAGCCCCAGCATTTT.

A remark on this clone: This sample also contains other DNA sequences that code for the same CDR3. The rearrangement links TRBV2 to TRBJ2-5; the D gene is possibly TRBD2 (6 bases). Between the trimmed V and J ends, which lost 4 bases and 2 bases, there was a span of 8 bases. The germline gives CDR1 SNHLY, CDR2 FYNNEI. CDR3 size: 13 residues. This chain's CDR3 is CASSGGLQETQYF. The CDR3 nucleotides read TGTGCCAGCAGTGGGGGACTTCAAGAGACCCAGTACTTC.

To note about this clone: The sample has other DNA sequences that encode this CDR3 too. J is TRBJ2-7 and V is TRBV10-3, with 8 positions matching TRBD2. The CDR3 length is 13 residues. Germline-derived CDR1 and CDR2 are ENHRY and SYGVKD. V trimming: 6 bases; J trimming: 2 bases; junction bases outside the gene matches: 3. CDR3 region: CAISSGGAYEQYF. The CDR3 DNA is TGTGCCATCAGCTCGGGGGGGGCCTACGAGCAGTACTTC.